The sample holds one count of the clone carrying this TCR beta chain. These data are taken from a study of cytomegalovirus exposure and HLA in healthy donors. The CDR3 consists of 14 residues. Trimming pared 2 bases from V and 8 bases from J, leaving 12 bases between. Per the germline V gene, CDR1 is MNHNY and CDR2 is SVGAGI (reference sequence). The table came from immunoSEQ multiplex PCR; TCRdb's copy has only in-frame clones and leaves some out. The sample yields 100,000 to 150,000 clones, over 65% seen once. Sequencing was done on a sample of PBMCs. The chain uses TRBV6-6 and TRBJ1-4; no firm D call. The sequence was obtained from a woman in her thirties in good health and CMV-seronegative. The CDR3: CASSYGEGGEKLFF. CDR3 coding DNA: TGTGCCAGCAGTTACGGAGAAGGTGGGGAAAAACTGTTTTTT.